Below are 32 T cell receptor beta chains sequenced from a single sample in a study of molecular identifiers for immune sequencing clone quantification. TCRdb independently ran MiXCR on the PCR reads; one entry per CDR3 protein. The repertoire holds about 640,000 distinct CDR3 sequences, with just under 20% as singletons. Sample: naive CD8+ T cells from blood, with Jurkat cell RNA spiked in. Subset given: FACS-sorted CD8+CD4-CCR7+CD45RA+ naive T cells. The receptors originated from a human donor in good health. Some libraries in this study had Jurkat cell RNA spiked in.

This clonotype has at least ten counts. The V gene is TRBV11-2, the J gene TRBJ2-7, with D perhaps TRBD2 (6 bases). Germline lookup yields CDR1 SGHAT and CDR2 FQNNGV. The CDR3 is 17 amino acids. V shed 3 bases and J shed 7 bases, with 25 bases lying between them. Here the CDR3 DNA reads TGTGCCAGCAGCTTGGGGACCCGGGAGTCTGTTTCTTGGGAGCAGTACTTC. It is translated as CASSLGTRESVSWEQYF. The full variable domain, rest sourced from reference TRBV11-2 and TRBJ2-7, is EAGVAQSPRYKIIEKRQSVAFWCNPISGHATLYWYQQILGQGPKLLIQFQNNGVVDDSQLPKDRFSAERLKGVDSTLKIQPAKLEDSAVYLCASSLGTRESVSWEQYFGPGTRLTVT.

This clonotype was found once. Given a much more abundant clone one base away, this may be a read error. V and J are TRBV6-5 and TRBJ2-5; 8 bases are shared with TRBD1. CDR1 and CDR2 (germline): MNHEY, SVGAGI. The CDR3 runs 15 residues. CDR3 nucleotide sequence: TGTGCCAGCAGTTACAGTCAGGGGGCAGGAGAGGCCCAGTACTTC. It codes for CASSYSQGAGEAQYF.

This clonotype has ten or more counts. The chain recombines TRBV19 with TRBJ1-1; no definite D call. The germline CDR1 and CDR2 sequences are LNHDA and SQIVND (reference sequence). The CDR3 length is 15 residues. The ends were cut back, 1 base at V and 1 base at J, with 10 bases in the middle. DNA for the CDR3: TGTGCCAGTAGTATAGTATATTACGCGAACACTGAAGCTTTCTTT. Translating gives CASSIVYYANTEAFF.

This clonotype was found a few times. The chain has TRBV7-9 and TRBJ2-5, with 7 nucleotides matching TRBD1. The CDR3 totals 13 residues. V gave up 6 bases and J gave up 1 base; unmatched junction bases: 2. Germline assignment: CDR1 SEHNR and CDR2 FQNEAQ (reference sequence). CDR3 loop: CASRQGPQETQYF. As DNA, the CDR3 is TGTGCCAGCAGACAGGGGCCCCAAGAGACCCAGTACTTC. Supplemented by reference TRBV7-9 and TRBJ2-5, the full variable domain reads DTGVSQNPRHKITKRGQNVTFRCDPISEHNRLYWYRQTLGQGPEFLTYFQNEAQLEKSRLLSDRFSAERPKGSFSTLEIQRTEQGDSAMYLCASRQGPQETQYFGPGTRLLVL.

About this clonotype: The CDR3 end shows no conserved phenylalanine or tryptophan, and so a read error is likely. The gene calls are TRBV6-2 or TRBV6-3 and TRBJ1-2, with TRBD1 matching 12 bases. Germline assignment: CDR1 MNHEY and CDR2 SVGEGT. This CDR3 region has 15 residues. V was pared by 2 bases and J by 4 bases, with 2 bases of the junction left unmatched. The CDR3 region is CASSYRDRGPYGYTI. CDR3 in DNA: TGTGCCAGCAGTTACCGGGACAGGGGGCCCTATGGCTACACCATC.

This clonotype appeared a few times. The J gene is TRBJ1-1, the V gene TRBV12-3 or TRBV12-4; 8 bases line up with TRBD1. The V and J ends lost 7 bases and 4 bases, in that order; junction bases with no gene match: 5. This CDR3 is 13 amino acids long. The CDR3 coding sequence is TGTGCCAGCAAACTCGACAGGGGCACTGAAGCTTTCTTT. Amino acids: CASKLDRGTEAFF.

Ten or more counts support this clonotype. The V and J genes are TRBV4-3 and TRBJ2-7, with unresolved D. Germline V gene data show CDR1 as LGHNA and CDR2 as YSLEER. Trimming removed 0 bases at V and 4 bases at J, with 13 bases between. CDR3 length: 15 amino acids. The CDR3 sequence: CASSQEAKVGYEQYF. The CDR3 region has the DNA TGCGCCAGCAGCCAAGAGGCAAAGGTCGGGTACGAGCAGTACTTC.

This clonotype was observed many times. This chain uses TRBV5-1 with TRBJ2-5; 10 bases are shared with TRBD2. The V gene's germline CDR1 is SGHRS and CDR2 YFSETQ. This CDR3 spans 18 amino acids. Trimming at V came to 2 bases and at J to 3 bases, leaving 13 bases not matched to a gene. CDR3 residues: CASSFKRGGKVPKETQYF. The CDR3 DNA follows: TGCGCCAGCAGCTTTAAGCGGGGGGGCAAGGTCCCGAAAGAGACCCAGTACTTC.

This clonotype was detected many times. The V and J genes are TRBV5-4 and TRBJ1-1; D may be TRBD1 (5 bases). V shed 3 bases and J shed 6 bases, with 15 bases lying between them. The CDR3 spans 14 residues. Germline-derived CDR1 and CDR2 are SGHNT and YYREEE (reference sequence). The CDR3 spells CASSSGAGSPEAFF. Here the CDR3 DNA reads TGTGCCAGCAGCTCTGGGGCAGGGTCCCCTGAAGCTTTCTTT.

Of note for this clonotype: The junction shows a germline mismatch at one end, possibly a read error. The DNA for the CDR3 is TGTGCCAGCAGCCCAACGACTAGCGGGGGAACCTACGAGCAGTGCTTC. This sequence encodes CASSPTTSGGTYEQCF. V is TRBV7-6 and J is TRBJ2-7, with 12 nucleotides matching TRBD2. This CDR3 contains 16 residues. The germline CDR1 and CDR2 sequences are SGHVS and FNYEAQ. Drawing the rest from reference TRBV7-6 and TRBJ2-7, the complete variable domain is GAGVSQSPRYKVTKRGQDVALRCDPISGHVSLYWYRQALGQGPEFLTYFNYEAQQDKSGLPNDRFSAERPEGSISTLTIQRTEQRDSAMYRCASSPTTSGGTYEQCFGPGTRLTVT.

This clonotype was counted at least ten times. The CDR3 loop reads CASSLDWVGVNTEAFF. For the CDR3, the DNA is TGTGCCAGCAGCTTGGATTGGGTAGGAGTGAACACTGAAGCTTTCTTT. J is TRBJ1-1 and V is TRBV5-4; unclear D gene. The CDR3 has 16 residues. Looked up from germline, CDR1 is SGHNT and CDR2 is YYREEE (reference sequence). V was clipped by 0 bases and J by 0 bases, with 12 bases between them.

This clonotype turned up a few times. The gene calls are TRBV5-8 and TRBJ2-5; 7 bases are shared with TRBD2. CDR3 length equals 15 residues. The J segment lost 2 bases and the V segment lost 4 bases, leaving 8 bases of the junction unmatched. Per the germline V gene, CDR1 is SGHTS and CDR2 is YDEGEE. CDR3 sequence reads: CASSPWGGSQETQYF. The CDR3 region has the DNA TGTGCCAGCAGCCCCTGGGGGGGGAGTCAAGAGACCCAGTACTTC.

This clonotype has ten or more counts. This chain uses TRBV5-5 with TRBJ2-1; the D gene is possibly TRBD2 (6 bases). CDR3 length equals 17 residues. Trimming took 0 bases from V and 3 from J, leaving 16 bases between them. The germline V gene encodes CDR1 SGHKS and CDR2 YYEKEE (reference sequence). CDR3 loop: CASSLDRTTGLYNEQFF. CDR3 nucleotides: TGTGCCAGCAGCTTGGATAGGACTACGGGGCTCTACAATGAGCAGTTCTTC.

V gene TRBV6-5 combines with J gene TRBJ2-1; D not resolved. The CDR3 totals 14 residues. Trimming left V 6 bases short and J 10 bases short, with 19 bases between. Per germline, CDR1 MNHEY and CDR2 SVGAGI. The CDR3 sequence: CASSGSAATYEQFF. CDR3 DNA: TGTGCCAGCAGCGGGTCGGCGGCCACCTACGAGCAGTTCTTC.

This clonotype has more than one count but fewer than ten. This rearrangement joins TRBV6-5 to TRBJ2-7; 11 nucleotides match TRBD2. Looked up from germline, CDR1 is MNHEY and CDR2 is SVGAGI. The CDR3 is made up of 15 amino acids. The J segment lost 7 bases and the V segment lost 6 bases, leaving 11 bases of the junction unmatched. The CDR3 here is CASSPTGTSGLEQYF. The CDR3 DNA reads TGTGCCAGCAGCCCAACCGGGACTAGCGGTTTAGAGCAGTACTTC.

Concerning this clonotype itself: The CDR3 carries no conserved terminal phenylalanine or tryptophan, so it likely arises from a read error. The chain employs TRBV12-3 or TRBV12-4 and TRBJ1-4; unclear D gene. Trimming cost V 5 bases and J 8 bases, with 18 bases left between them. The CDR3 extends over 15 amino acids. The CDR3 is CASSLGGRPGEKLFL. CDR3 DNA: TGTGCCAGCAGTCTGGGAGGGCGCCCTGGGGAAAAACTGTTTTTA.

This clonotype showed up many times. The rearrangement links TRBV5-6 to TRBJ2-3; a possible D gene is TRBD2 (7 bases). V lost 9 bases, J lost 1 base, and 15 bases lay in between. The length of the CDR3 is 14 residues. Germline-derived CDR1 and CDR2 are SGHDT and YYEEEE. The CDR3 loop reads CATWGGGGTDTQYF. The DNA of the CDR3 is TGTGCCACCTGGGGGGGGGGCGGCACAGATACGCAGTATTTT.

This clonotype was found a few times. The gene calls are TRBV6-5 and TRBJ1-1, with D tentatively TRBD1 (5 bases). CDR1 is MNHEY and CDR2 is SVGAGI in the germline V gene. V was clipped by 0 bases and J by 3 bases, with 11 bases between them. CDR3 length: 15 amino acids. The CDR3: CASSYSGTVDTEAFF. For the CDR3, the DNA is TGTGCCAGCAGTTACTCAGGGACGGTGGACACTGAAGCTTTCTTT.

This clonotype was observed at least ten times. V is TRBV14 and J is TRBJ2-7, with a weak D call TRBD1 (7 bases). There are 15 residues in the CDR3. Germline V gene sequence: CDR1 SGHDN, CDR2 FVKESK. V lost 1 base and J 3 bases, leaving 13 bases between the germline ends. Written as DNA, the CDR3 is TGTGCCAGCAGCCAAGGTGCAGGGGGGCTCTACGAGCAGTACTTC. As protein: CASSQGAGGLYEQYF.

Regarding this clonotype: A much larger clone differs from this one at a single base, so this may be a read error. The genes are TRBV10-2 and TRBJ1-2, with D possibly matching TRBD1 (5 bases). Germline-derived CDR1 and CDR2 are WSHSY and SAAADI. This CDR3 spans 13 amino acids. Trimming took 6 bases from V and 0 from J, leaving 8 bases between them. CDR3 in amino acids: CASRGVANYGYTF. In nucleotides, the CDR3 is TGCGCCAGCAGAGGGGTAGCTAACTATGGCTACACCTTC.

The CDR3 sequence is CASRPDGTSYNEQFF. The CDR3, as DNA: TGTGCCAGCAGACCAGACGGAACTTCCTACAATGAGCAGTTCTTC. V is TRBV7-3 and J is TRBJ2-1; D uncertain. Germline CDR1 SGHTA, CDR2 FQGTGA. The CDR3 is 15 residues long. Trimming shortened V by 6 bases and J by 1 base, and 13 bases separated the two germline ends.

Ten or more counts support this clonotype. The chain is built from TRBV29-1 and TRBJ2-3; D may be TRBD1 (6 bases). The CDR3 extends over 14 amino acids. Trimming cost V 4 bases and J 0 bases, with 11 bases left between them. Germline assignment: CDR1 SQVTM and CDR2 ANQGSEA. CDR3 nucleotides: TGCAGCGTTGTAGGGGGAACTAGCACAGATACGCAGTATTTT. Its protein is CSVVGGTSTDTQYF.

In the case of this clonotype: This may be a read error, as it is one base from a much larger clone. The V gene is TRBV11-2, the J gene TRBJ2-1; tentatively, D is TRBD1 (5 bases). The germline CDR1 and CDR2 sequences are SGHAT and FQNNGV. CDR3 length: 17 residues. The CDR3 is CASSPLLRGSSYNEQLF. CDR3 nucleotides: TGTGCCAGCAGCCCGTTGCTTAGGGGAAGCTCCTACAATGAGCAGCTCTTC.

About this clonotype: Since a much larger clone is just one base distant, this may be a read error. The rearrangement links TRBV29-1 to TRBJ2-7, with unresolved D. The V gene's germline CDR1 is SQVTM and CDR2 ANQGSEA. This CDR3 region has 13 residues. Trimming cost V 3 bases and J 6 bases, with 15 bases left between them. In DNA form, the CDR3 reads TGCAGCGTTGAGGTGATGGGCACCTGCGAGCAGTACTTC. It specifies CSVEVMGTCEQYF.

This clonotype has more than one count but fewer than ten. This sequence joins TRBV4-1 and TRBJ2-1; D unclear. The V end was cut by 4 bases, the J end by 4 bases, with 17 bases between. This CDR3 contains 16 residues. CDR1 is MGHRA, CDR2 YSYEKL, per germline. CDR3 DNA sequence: TGCGCCAGCAGCCTCCAGTCGCGTGCCATATACAATGAGCAGTTCTTC. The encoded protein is CASSLQSRAIYNEQFF.

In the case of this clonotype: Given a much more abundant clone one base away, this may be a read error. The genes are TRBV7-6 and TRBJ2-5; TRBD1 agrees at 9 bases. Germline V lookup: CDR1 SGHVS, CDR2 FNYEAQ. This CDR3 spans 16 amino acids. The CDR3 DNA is TGTGTCAGCAGCTTTCGACAGGGGGGGGGTGCAGAGACCCAGTACTTC. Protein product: CVSSFRQGGGAETQYF.

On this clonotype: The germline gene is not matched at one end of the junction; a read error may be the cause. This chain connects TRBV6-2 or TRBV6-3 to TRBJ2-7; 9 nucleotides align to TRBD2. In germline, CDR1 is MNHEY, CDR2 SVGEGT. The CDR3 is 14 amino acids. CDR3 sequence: CASGHLAGESERYF. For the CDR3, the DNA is TGTGCCAGCGGTCATTTAGCGGGAGAAAGCGAGCGGTACTTC.

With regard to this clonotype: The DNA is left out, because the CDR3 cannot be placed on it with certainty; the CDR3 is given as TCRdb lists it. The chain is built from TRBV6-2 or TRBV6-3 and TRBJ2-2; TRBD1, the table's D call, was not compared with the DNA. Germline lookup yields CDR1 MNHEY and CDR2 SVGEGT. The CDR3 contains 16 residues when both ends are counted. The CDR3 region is CASSYWAGGAPGEPFF.

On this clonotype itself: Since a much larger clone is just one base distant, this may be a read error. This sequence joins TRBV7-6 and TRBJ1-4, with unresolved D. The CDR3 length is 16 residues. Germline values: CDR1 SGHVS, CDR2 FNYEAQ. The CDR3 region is CAGSPNGYGSHEKLFF. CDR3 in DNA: TGTGCCGGCAGCCCCAATGGCTATGGCAGTCACGAAAAACTGTTTTTT.

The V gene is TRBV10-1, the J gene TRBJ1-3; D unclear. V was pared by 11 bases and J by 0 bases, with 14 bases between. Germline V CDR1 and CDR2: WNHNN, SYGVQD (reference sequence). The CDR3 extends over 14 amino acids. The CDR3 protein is CAGPRGLSGNTIYF. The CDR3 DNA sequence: TGCGCCGGACCGCGGGGTCTCTCTGGAAACACCATATATTTT.

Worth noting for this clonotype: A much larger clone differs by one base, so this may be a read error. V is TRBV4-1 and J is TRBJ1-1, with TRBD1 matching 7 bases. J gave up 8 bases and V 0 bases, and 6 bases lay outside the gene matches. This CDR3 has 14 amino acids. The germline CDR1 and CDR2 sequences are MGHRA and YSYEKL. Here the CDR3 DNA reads TGCGCCAGCAGCCAAGATGGGACAGCTACAGAAGCTTTCTTT. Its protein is CASSQDGTATEAFF.

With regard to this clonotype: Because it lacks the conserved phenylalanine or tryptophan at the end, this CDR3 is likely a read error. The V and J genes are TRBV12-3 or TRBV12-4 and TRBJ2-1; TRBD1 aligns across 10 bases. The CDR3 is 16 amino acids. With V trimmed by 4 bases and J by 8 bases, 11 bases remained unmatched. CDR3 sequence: CASSWSGTGVYDEQFL. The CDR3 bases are TGTGCCAGCAGTTGGAGCGGGACAGGGGTTTACGATGAGCAGTTCCTC.